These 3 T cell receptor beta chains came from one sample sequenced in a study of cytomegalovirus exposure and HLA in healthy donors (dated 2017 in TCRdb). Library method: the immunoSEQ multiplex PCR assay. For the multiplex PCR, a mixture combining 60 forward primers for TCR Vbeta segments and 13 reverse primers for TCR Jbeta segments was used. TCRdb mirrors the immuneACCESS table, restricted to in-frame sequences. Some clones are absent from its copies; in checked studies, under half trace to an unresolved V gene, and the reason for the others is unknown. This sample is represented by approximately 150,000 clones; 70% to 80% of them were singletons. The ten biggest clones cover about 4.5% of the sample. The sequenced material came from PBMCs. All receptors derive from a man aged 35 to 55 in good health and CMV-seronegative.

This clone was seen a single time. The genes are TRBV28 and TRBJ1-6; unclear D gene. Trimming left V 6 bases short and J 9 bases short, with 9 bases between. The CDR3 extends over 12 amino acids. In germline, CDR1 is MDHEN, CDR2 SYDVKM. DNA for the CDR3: TGTGCCAGCAGGTCGTCGGGTTCACCCCTCCACTTT. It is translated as CASRSSGSPLHF.

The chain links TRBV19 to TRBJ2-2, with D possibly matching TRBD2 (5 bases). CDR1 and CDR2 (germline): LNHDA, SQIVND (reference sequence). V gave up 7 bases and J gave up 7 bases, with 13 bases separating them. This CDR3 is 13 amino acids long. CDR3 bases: TGTGCCAGTACGGGATCCCGATACGGGGAGCTGTTTTTT. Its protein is CASTGSRYGELFF.

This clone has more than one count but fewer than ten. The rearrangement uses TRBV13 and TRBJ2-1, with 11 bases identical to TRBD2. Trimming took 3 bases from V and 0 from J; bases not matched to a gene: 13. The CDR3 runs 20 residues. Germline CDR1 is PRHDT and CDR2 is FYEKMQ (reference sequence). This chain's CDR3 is CASSLRGGLAEGRSYNEQFF. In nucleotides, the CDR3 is TGTGCCAGCAGCTTGAGAGGGGGACTAGCGGAGGGGCGCTCCTACAATGAGCAGTTCTTC.